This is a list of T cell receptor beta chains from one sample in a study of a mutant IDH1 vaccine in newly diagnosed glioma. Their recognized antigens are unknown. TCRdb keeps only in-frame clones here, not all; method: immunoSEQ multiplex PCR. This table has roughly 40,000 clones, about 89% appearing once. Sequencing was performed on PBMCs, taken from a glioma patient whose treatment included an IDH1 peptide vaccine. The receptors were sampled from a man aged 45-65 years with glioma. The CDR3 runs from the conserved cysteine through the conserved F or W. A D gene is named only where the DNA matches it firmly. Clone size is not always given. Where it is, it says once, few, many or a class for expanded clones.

CDR3nt: TGTGCCAGCAGTTACGCCGGGCAGACCAACACTGAAGCTTTCTTT
CDR3aa: CASSYAGQTNTEAFF
abundance: once
v_gene: TRBV6-5
d_gene: .
j_gene: TRBJ1-1

CDR3nt: TGCGCCAGCAGCCCGAACTACCCCGGGACAGTCAACACCGGGGAGCTGTTTTTT
CDR3aa: CASSPNYPGTVNTGELFF
abundance: .
v_gene: TRBV4-1
d_gene: TRBD1
j_gene: TRBJ2-2

CDR3nt: TGTGCCAGCAGCTTAGGTTACCTAGCGGGTAGCTCCTACGAGCAGTACTTC
CDR3aa: CASSLGYLAGSSYEQYF
abundance: .
v_gene: TRBV13
d_gene: TRBD2
j_gene: TRBJ2-7

CDR3nt: TGTGCCAGCAGCTCGGATTTGGACAATCAGCCCCAGCATTTT
CDR3aa: CASSSDLDNQPQHF
abundance: .
v_gene: TRBV5-4
d_gene: .
j_gene: TRBJ1-5

CDR3nt: TGTGCCAGTAGCCAAGATTCGTGGAATGAGCAGTTCTTC
CDR3aa: CASSQDSWNEQFF
abundance: .
v_gene: TRBV19
d_gene: .
j_gene: TRBJ2-1

CDR3nt: TGTGCCAGCAGCGCCCCGGGGGTGGTCACTGAAGCTTTCTTT
CDR3aa: CASSAPGVVTEAFF
abundance: once
v_gene: TRBV9
d_gene: .
j_gene: TRBJ1-1

CDR3nt: TGTGCCACCAGCAGATCTCGACAGGGCAGCAATCAGCCCCAGCATTTT
CDR3aa: CATSRSRQGSNQPQHF
abundance: .
v_gene: TRBV15
d_gene: TRBD1
j_gene: TRBJ1-5

CDR3nt: TGTGCCAGCAGCCGGGTCCCCATAGGGGACCGATCGTACGAGCAGTACTTC
CDR3aa: CASSRVPIGDRSYEQYF
abundance: .
v_gene: TRBV7-9
d_gene: .
j_gene: TRBJ2-7

CDR3nt: TGTGCCAGCAGCTTAGCACCGGGACAGGGAAGCATTCAGTACTTC
CDR3aa: CASSLAPGQGSIQYF
abundance: .
v_gene: TRBV7-2
d_gene: TRBD1
j_gene: TRBJ2-4

CDR3nt: TGTGCCAGCAGCCTCGGAGATCAGCCCCAGCATTTT
CDR3aa: CASSLGDQPQHF
abundance: .
v_gene: TRBV11-2
d_gene: .
j_gene: TRBJ1-5

CDR3nt: TGTGCCAGCAGTTACTCGCTGTTAACCTACGAGCAGTACTTC
CDR3aa: CASSYSLLTYEQYF
abundance: .
v_gene: TRBV6-5
d_gene: .
j_gene: TRBJ2-7